This T cell receptor (beta chain) stems from a study of blood T cell repertoires in COVID-19. Across the whole study: Whether acute or convalescent, the COVID-19 samples came from the United States, Italy and Spain.

Original processing methods: Counts of nucleated cells, estimated from reference gene primer amplification, were obtained. Sequencing was performed with immunoSEQ multiplex PCR; in TCRdb, only in-frame clones are kept and a portion is missing. That table is the source of V, J and clone size, and D and trimming were worked out from the DNA. The table shows roughly 150,000 clones, with 83% occurring only once. The specimen was peripheral blood. The source is a woman older than 75 with acute or convalescent COVID-19.

CDR3 DNA sequence: TGTGCCAGCAGCTTAGATCCCCAGACCTACGAGCAGTACTTC. This encodes CASSLDPQTYEQYF. The V call is TRBV11-2, the J call TRBJ2-7; no reliable D call. CDR1 and CDR2 from the germline V gene are SGHAT and FQNNGV. CDR3 size: 14 residues. Trimming removed 0 bases from V and 2 bases from J, with 8 bases in between.